These 11 T cell receptor beta chains came from one sample sequenced in a study of T cell clonotyping in hematopoietic cell transplantation (dated by TCRdb to about 2021). The library was obtained by the immunoSEQ multiplex PCR assay. TCRdb limited this immuneACCESS table to in-frame rearrangements with V and J called. A share of clones is missing; checked studies link under half to unresolved V genes, and the rest is unexplained. Here the sample has several thousand clones; under 35% occur a single time. The ten largest clones add up to less than 20% of the sample. Explained via the paper, the time point label denotes: recipient sample about 28 days before transplant, after cytoreduction. The sequencing used peripheral blood mononuclear cells, collected before stem cell transplant. Receptors originate from a man aged 50-60 years with myelofibrosis. Some clones in this sample may be carry-over from other donors' samples.

The chain couples TRBV9 to TRBJ2-3; D remains unclear. Germline V gives CDR1 SGDLS, CDR2 YYNGEE. V lost 0 bases and J lost 0, with 8 bases in between. The CDR3 sequence is 15 residues long. The CDR3, as DNA: TGTGCCAGCAGCGTAGAGGCAGTGAGCACAGATACGCAGTATTTT. Its translation is CASSVEAVSTDTQYF.

This clone was detected a few times. This chain uses TRBV2 with TRBJ1-1; D is perhaps TRBD1 (5 bases). Trimming took 0 bases from V and 5 from J, leaving 10 bases between them. The CDR3 is 14 residues long. Germline V gene data show CDR1 as SNHLY and CDR2 as FYNNEI. The CDR3 region is CASSEAGGATEAFF. CDR3 coding DNA: TGTGCCAGCAGTGAAGCGGGTGGGGCGACTGAAGCTTTCTTT.

This chain connects TRBV6-5 to TRBJ2-3; 10 nucleotides line up with TRBD2. This CDR3 is built from 15 residues. In germline, CDR1 is MNHEY, CDR2 SVGAGI. V lost 5 bases, J lost 3 bases, and 5 bases stayed unmatched. CDR3 coding DNA: TGTGCCAGCAGTCTAGCGGGAGAGTTGACAGATACGCAGTATTTT. This encodes CASSLAGELTDTQYF.

The V call is TRBV30, the J call TRBJ1-3, with D uncertain. Trimming took 4 bases from V and 4 from J, leaving 8 bases between them. CDR1 is GTSNPN and CDR2 is SVGIG in the germline V gene (reference sequence). CDR3 length equals 12 residues. The CDR3 DNA reads TGTGCCTGGACCCCTGGGGGAAACACCATATATTTT. Translating it yields CAWTPGGNTIYF.

This clone was observed a handful of times. The rearrangement joins TRBV28 to TRBJ1-4, with D possibly TRBD1 on 5 matching bases. The CDR3 consists of 13 residues. Germline loops: CDR1 MDHEN, CDR2 SYDVKM. V was pared by 7 bases and J by 7 bases, with 13 bases between. The CDR3: CASKVGRAEKLFF. For the CDR3, the DNA is TGTGCCAGCAAGGTGGGCAGGGCTGAAAAACTGTTTTTT.

V gene TRBV5-6 combines with J gene TRBJ2-1; TRBD1 matches 8 bases. Looked up from germline, CDR1 is SGHDT and CDR2 is YYEEEE. Trimming cost V 0 bases and J 4 bases; bases outside gene matches: 3. This CDR3 is built from 15 residues. CDR3 in amino acids: CASSLGDRSYNEQFF. The CDR3 DNA reads as TGTGCCAGCAGCTTGGGGGACAGGTCTTACAATGAGCAGTTCTTC.

Remarks on this clone: A junction boundary mismatches the germline segment, possibly from a read error. The chain has TRBV7-2 and TRBJ1-2; D might be TRBD1 (6 bases). CDR1 and CDR2 (germline): SGHTA, FQGNSA. This CDR3 is 14 amino acids long. CDR3 protein: CASSLAGAAGGCTF. CDR3 DNA sequence: TGTGCCAGCAGCTTAGCAGGGGCCGCCGGGGGCTGCACCTTC. The entire variable domain, with the rest obtained from reference TRBV7-2 and TRBJ1-2, is as follows: GAGVSQSPSNKVTEKGKDVELRCDPISGHTALYWYRQSLGQGLEFLIYFQGNSAPDKSGLPSDRFSAERTGGSVSTLTIQRTQQEDSAVYLCASSLAGAAGGCTFGSGTRLTVV.

This clone was detected a few times. The V gene is TRBV7-2, the J gene TRBJ1-6; no reliable D call. Trimming took 3 bases from V and 4 from J, leaving 7 bases between them. Germline V CDR1 and CDR2: SGHTA, FQGNSA. The CDR3 contains 14 residues. Here the CDR3 reads CASSLTSYNSPLHF. The CDR3 DNA reads as TGTGCCAGCAGCTTGACTTCTTATAATTCACCCCTCCACTTT. Full variable domain (outside the CDR3, taken from reference TRBV7-2 and TRBJ1-6): GAGVSQSPSNKVTEKGKDVELRCDPISGHTALYWYRQSLGQGLEFLIYFQGNSAPDKSGLPSDRFSAERTGGSVSTLTIQRTQQEDSAVYLCASSLTSYNSPLHFGNGTRLTVT.

This clone was picked up a small number of times. The CDR3 DNA follows: TGCGCCAGCAGCCAAGATCTAGTAGGGGATCAGCCCCAGCATTTT. Residues: CASSQDLVGDQPQHF. The V and J genes are TRBV4-1 and TRBJ1-5, with a weak D call TRBD1 (5 bases). There are 15 residues in the CDR3. Germline V gene sequence: CDR1 MGHRA, CDR2 YSYEKL. V gave up 0 bases and J gave up 5 bases, with 11 bases separating them.

This chain links TRBV7-6 with TRBJ2-3; unclear D gene. There are 12 residues in the CDR3. Trimming stripped 5 bases from V and 0 bases from J, with 3 bases between. In germline, CDR1 is SGHVS, CDR2 FNYEAQ. The chain's CDR3 is CASSLSTDTQYF. Written as DNA, the CDR3 is TGTGCCAGCAGCCTTAGCACAGATACGCAGTATTTT.

This clone was seen a few times. The rearrangement links TRBV30 to TRBJ2-5; 8 bases align to TRBD1. The germline V gene has CDR1 GTSNPN and CDR2 SVGIG (reference sequence). Trimming took 2 bases from V and 3 from J; bases not matched to a gene: 8. This CDR3 has 15 amino acids. The CDR3 loop reads CAWSRRTGTKETQYF. CDR3 nucleotides: TGTGCCTGGAGTAGGAGGACAGGGACGAAAGAGACCCAGTACTTC.